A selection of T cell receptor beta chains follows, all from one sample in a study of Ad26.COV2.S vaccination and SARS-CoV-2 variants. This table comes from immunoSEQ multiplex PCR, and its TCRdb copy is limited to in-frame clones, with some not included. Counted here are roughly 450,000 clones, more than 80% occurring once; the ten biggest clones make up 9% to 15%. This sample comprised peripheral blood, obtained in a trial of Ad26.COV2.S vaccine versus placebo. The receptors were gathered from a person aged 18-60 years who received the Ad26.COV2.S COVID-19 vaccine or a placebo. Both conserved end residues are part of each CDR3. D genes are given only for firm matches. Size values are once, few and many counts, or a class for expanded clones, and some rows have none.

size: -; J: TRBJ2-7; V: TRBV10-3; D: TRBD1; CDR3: CAISESAGQGRYEQYF; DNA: TGTGCCATCAGTGAGTCTGCGGGACAGGGGAGGTACGAGCAGTACTTC
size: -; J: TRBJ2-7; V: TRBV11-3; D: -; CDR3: CAKTRDWRYEQYF; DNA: TGTGCCAAAACCAGAGACTGGCGCTACGAGCAGTACTTC
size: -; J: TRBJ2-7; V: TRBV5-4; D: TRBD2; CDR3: CASSTGLAKEYEQYF; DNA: TGTGCCAGCAGCACCGGACTAGCGAAAGAGTACGAGCAGTACTTC
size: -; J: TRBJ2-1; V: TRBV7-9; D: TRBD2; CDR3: CASSFGLSSGRVEQFF; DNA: TGTGCCAGCAGCTTTGGGTTGTCGTCCGGGAGGGTAGAGCAGTTCTTC
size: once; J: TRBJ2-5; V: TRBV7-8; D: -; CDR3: CASTALEQETQYF; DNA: TGTGCCAGCACCGCTCTAGAACAAGAGACCCAGTACTTC
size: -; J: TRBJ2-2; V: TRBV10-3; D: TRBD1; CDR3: CAATGGSASGYTGELFF; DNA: TGTGCCGCGACAGGGGGCTCTGCTAGCGGGTACACCGGGGAGCTGTTTTTT
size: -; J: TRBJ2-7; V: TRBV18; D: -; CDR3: CASSPAAYEQYF; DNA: TGTGCCAGCTCACCAGCAGCCTACGAGCAGTACTTC
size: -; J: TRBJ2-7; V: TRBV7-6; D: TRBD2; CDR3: CASSSGLAGAFEQYF; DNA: TGTGCCAGCAGCTCGGGACTAGCGGGAGCCTTTGAGCAGTACTTC
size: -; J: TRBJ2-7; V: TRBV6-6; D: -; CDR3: CASSSNRELFYEQYF; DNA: TGTGCCAGCAGTTCCAACCGGGAACTCTTCTACGAGCAGTACTTC
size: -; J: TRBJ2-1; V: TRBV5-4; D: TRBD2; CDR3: CASSLWPSGRETYNEQFF; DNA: TGTGCCAGCAGCTTATGGCCTAGCGGGAGGGAAACCTACAATGAGCAGTTCTTC
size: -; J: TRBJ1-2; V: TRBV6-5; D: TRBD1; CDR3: CASSYSFTGEHGYTF; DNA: TGTGCCAGCAGTTACTCGTTTACAGGGGAGCATGGCTACACCTTC
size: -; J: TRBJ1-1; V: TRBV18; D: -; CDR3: CASSPRGFGTEAFF; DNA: TGTGCCAGCTCACCAAGAGGGTTCGGCACTGAAGCTTTCTTT
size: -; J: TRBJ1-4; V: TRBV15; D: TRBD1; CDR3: CATTQGALQGLFF; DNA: TGTGCCACCACTCAGGGGGCCCTCCAAGGACTGTTTTTT
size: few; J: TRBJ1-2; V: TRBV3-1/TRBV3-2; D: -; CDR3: CASSQDKGTGGYTF; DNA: TGTGCCAGCAGCCAAGATAAAGGGACGGGTGGCTACACCTTC
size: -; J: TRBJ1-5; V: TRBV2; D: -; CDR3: CASSEHGSAIQPQHF; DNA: TGTGCCAGCAGTGAACATGGTTCTGCCATTCAGCCCCAGCATTTT
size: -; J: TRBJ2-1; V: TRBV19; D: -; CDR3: CASSTGYNEQFF; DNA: TGTGCCAGTAGTACTGGATACAATGAGCAGTTCTTC